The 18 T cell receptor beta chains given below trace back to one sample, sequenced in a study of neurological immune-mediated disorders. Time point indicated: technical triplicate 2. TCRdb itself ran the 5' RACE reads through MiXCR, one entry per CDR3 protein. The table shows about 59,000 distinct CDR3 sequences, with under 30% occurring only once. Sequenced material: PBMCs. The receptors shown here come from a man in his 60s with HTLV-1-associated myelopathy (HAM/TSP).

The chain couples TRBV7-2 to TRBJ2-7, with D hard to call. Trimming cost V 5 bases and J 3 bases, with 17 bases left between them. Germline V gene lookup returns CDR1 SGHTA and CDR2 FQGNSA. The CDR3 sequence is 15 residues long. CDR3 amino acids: CASSQRVGYGYEQYF. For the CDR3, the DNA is TGTGCCAGCAGCCAAAGGGTGGGTTATGGCTACGAGCAGTACTTC.

This CDR3 is CSARIGVGGEQFF. CDR3 DNA sequence: TGCAGTGCTAGAATCGGGGTGGGGGGTGAGCAGTTCTTC. This chain links TRBV20-1 with TRBJ2-1; possible D gene TRBD2, 6 bases. From germline, CDR1 is DFQATT and CDR2 SNEGSKA (reference sequence). This CDR3 region has 13 residues. The V end was cut by 2 bases, the J end by 9 bases, with 14 bases between.

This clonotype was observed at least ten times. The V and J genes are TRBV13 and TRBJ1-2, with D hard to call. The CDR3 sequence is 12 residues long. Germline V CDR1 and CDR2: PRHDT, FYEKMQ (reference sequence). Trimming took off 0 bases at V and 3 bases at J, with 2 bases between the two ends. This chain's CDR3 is CASSLGDYGYTF. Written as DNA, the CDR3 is TGTGCCAGCAGCTTAGGGGACTATGGCTACACCTTC.

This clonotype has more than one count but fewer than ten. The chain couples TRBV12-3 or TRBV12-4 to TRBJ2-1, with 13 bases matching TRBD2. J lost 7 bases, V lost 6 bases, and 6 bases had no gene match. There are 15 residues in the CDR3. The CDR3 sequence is CASRGLAGQRNEQFF. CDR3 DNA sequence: TGTGCCAGCAGGGGACTAGCGGGACAGAGAAATGAGCAGTTCTTC.

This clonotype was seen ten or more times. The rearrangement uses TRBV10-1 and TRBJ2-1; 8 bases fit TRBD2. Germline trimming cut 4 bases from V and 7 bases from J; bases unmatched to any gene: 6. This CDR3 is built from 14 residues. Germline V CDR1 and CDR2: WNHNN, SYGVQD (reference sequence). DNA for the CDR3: TGCGCCAGCAGTGGGACGGGAGGGGTTAATGAGCAGTTCTTC. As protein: CASSGTGGVNEQFF.

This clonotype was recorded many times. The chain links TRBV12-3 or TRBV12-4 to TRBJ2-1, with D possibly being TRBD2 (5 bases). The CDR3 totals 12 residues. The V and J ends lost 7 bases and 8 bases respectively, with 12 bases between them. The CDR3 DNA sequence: TGTGCCAGCAATTCCGGGGTCGATGAGCAGTTCTTC. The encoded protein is CASNSGVDEQFF.

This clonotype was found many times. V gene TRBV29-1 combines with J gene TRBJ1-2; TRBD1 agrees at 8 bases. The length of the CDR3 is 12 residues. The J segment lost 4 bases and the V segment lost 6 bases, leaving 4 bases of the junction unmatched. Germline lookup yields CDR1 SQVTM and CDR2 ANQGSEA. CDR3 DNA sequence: TGCAGCGTGGACAGGGAAGGCTATGGCTACACCTTC. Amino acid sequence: CSVDREGYGYTF. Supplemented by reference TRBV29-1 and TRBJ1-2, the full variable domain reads SAVISQKPSRDICQRGTSLTIQCQVDSQVTMMFWYRQQPGQSLTLIATANQGSEATYESGFVIDKFPISRPNLTFSTLTVSNMSPEDSSIYLCSVDREGYGYTFGSGTRLTVV.

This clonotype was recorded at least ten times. DNA for the CDR3: TGTGCCAGTAGTATCTTATCTGCGGGACAGAGCCGTTCACCCCTCCACTTT. Its translation: CASSILSAGQSRSPLHF. The genes are TRBV19 and TRBJ1-6; 7 nucleotides line up with TRBD1. This CDR3 has 17 amino acids. In germline, CDR1 is LNHDA, CDR2 SQIVND (reference sequence). V shed 3 bases, J shed 9 bases, and the junction held 14 bases outside the gene matches.

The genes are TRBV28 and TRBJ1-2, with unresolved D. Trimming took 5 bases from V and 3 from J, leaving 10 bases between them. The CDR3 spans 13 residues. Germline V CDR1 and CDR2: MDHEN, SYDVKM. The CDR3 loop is CASSPPADYGYTF. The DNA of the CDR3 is TGTGCCAGCAGTCCCCCGGCGGACTATGGCTACACCTTC.

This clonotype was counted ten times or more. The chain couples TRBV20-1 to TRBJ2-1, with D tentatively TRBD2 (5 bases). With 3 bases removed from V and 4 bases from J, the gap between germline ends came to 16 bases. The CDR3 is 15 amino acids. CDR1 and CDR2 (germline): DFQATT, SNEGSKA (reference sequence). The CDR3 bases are TGCAGTGCTAGCGAGGGCTTGTCGATATACAATGAGCAGTTCTTC. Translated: CSASEGLSIYNEQFF.

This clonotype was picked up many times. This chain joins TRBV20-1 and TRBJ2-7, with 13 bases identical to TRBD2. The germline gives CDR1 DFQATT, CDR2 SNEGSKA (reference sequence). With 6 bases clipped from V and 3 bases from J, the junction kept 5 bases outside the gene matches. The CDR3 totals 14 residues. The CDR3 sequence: CSALGTSGNYEQYF. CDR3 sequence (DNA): TGCAGTGCCCTAGGGACTAGCGGGAACTACGAGCAGTACTTC.

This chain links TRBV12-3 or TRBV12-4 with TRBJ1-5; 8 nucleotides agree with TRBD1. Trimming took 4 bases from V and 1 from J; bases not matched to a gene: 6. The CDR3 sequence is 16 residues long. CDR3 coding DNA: TGTGCCAGCAGTTGGGGACAGGCTACGAGCAATCAGCCCCAGCATTTT. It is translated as CASSWGQATSNQPQHF.

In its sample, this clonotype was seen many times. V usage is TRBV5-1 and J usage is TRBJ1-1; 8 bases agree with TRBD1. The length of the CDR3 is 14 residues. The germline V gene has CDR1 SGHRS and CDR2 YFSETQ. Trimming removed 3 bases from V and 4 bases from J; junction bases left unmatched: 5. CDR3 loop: CASSSQGASTEAFF. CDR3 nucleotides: TGCGCCAGCAGCTCCCAGGGGGCGAGCACTGAAGCTTTCTTT.

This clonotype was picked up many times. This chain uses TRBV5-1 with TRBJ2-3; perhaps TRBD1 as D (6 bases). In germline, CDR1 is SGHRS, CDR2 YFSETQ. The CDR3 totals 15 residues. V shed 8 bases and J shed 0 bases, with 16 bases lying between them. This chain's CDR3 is CARTLQDRSTDTQYF. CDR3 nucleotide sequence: TGCGCCAGAACCCTTCAAGACAGGAGCACAGATACGCAGTATTTT.

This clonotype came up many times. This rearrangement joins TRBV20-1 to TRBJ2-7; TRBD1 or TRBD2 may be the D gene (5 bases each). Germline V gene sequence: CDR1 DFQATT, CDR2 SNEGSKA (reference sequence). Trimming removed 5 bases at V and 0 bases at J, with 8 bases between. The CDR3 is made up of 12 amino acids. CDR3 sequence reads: CSASGTSYEQYF. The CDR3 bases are TGCAGTGCTTCCGGGACCTCCTACGAGCAGTACTTC.

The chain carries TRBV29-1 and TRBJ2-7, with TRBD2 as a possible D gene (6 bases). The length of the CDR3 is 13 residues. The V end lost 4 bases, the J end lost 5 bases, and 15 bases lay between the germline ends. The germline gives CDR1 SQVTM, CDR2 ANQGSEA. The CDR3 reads CSVGLGSFHEQYF. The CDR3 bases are TGCAGCGTTGGACTCGGGAGTTTCCACGAGCAGTACTTC.

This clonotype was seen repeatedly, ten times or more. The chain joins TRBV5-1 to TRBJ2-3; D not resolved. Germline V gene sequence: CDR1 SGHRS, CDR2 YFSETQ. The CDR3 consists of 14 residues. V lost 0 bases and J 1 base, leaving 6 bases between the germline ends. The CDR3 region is CASSLDPGTDTQYF. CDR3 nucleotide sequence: TGCGCCAGCAGCTTGGATCCCGGCACAGATACGCAGTATTTT.

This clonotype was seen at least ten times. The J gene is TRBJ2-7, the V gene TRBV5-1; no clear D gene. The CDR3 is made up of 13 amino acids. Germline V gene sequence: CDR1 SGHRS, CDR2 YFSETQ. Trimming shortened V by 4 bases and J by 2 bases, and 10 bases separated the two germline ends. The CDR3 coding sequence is TGCGCCAGCAGCATCGGGCCGACCTACGAGCAGTACTTC. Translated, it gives CASSIGPTYEQYF.